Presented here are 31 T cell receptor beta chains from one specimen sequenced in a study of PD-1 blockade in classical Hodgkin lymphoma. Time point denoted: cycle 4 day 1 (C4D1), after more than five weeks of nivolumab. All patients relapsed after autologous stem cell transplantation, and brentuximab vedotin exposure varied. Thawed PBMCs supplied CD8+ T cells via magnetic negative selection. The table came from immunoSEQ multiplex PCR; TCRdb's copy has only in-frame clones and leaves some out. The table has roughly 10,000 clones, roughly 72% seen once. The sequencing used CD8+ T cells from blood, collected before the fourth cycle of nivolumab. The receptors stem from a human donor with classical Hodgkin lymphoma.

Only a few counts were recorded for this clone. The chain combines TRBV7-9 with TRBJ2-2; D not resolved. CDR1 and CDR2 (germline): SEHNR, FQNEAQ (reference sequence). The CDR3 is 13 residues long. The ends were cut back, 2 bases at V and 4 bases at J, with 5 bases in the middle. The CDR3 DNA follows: TGTGCCAGCAGCTTAACCCTCACCGGGGAGCTGTTTTTT. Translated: CASSLTLTGELFF. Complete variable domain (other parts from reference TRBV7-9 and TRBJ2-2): DTGVSQNPRHKITKRGQNVTFRCDPISEHNRLYWYRQTLGQGPEFLTYFQNEAQLEKSRLLSDRFSAERPKGSFSTLEIQRTEQGDSAMYLCASSLTLTGELFFGEGSRLTVL.

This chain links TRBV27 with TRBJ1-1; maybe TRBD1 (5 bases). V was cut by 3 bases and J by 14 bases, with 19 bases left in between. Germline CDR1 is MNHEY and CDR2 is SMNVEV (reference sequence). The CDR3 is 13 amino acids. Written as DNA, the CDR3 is TGTGCCAGCAGTTTCGGTCTTAGAGGGGAGGTCTTCTTT. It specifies CASSFGLRGEVFF.

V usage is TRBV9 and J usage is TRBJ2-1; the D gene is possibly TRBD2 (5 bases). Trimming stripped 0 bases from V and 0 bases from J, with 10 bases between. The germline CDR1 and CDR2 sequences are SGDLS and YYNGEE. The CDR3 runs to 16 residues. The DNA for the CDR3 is TGTGCCAGCAGCGTAGATCAGCGGAGCTCCTACAATGAGCAGTTCTTC. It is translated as CASSVDQRSSYNEQFF.

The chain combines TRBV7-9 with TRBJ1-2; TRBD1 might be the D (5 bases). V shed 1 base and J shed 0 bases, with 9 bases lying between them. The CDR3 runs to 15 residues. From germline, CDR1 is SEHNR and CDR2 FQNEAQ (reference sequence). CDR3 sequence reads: CASSLERGSNYGYTF. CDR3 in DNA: TGTGCCAGCAGCTTAGAACGGGGCTCTAACTATGGCTACACCTTC.

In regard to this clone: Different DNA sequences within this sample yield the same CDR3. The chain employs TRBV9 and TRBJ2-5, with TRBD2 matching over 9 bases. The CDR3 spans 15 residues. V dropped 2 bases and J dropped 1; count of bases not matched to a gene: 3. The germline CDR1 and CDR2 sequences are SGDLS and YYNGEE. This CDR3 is CASSVGGGVQETQYF. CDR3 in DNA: TGTGCCAGCAGCGTGGGCGGGGGGGTCCAAGAGACCCAGTACTTC.

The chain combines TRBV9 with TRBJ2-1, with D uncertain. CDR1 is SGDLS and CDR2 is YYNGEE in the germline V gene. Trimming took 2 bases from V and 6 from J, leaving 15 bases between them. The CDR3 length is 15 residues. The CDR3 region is CASSVEWPNTNEQFF. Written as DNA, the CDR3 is TGTGCCAGCAGCGTCGAGTGGCCAAACACCAATGAGCAGTTCTTC.

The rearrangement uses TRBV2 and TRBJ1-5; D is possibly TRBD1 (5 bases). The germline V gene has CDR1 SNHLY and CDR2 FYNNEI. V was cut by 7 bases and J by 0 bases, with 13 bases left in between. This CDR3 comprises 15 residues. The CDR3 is CASNTGSNSNQPQHF. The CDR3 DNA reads TGTGCCAGCAACACAGGATCTAATAGCAATCAGCCCCAGCATTTT.

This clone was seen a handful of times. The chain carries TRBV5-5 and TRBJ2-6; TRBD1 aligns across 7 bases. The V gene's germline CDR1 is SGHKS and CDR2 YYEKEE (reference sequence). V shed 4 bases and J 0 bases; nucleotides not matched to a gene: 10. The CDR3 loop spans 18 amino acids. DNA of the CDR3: TGTGCCAGCAGCCCGTGGGACAGATCCCGCTCTGGGGCCAACGTCCTGACTTTC. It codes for CASSPWDRSRSGANVLTF.

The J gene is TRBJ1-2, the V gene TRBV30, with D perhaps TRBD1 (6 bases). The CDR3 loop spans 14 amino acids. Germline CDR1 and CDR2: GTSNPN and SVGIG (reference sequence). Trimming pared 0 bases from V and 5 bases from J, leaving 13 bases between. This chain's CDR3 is CAWSVLGGGYGYTF. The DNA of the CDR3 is TGTGCCTGGAGTGTACTCGGGGGCGGTTATGGCTACACCTTC.

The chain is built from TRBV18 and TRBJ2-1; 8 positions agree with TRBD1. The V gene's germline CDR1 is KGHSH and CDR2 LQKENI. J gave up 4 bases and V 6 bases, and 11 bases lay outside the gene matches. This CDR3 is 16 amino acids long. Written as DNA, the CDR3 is TGTGCCAGCTCGCCCTCACAGGGGGAGGTGTACAATGAGCAGTTCTTC. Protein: CASSPSQGEVYNEQFF.

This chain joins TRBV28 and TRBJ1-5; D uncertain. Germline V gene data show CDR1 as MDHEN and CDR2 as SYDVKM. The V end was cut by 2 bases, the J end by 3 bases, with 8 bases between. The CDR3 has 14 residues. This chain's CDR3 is CASSLHPSNQPQHF. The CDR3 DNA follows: TGTGCCAGCAGTTTACATCCTTCCAATCAGCCCCAGCATTTT.

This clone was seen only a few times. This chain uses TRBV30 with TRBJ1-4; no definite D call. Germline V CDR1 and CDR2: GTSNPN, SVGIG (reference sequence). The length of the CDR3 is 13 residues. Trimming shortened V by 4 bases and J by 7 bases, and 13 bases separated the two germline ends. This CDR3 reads CAWNTARGEKLFF. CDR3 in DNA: TGTGCCTGGAACACGGCGCGAGGTGAAAAACTGTTTTTT.

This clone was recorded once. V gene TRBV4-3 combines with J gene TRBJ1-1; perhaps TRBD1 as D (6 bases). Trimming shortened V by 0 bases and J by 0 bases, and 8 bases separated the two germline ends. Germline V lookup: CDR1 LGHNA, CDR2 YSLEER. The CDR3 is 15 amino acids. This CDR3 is CASSQETGMNTEAFF. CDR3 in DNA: TGCGCCAGCAGCCAAGAGACAGGCATGAACACTGAAGCTTTCTTT.

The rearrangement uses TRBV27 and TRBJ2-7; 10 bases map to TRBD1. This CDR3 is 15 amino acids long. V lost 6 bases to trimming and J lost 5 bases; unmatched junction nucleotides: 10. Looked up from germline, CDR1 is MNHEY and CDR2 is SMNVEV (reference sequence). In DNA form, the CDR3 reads TGTGCCAGCAGCCCCGTGACAGGGGGCGGGAACGAGCAGTACTTC. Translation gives CASSPVTGGGNEQYF.

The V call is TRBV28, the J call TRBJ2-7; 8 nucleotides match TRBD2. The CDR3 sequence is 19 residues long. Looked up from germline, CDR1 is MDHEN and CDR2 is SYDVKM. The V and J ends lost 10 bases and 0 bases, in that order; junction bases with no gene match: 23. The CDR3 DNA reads TGTGCCACCACCCCCGGGCGGGAGGACTTTAACTCCAGCTCCTACGAGCAGTACTTC. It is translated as CATTPGREDFNSSSYEQYF.

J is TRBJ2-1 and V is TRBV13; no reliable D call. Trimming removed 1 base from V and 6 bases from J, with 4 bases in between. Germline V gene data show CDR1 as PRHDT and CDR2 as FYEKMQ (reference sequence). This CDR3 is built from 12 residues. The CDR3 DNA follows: TGTGCCAGCAGCTTAGTTTTCAATGAGCAGTTCTTC. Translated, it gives CASSLVFNEQFF.

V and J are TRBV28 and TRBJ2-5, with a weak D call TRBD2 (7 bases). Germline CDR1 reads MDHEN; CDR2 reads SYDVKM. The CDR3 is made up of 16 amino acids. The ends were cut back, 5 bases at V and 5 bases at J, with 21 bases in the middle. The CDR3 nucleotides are TGTGCCAGCAGTGGAGGGGGGGGAGTGCGCGAGGAGACCCAGTACTTC. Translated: CASSGGGGVREETQYF.

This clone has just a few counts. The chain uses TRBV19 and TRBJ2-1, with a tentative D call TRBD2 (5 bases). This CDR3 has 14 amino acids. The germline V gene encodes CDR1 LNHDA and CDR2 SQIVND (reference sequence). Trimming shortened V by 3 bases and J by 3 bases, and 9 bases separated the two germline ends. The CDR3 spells CASSISVGYNEQFF. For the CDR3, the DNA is TGTGCCAGTAGTATTAGCGTCGGCTACAATGAGCAGTTCTTC.

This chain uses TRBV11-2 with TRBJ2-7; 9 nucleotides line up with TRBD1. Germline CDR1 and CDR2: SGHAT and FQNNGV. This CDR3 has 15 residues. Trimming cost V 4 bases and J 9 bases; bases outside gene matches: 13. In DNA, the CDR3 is TGTGCCAGCAGCTCTTTGGGGACAGGGTATCCGGTGCAGTACTTC. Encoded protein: CASSSLGTGYPVQYF.

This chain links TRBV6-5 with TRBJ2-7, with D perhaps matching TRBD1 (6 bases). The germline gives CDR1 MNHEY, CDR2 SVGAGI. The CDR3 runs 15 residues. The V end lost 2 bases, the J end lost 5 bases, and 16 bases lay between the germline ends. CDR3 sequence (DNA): TGTGCCAGCAGTTACGCACGACAGGTCCTAGACGAGCAGTACTTC. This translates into CASSYARQVLDEQYF.

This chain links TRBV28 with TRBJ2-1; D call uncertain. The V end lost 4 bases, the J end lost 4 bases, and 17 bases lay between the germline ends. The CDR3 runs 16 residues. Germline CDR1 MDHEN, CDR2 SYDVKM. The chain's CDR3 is CASSSVYLDKYNEQFF. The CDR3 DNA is TGTGCCAGCAGTTCCGTCTACCTCGACAAGTACAATGAGCAGTTCTTC.

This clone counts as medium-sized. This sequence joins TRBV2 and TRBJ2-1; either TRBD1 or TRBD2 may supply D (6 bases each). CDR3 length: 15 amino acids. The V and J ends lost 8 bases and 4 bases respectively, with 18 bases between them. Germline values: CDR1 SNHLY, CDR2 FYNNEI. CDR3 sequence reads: CASATGTQGYNEQFF. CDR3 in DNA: TGTGCCAGCGCGACCGGGACTCAGGGGTACAATGAGCAGTTCTTC.

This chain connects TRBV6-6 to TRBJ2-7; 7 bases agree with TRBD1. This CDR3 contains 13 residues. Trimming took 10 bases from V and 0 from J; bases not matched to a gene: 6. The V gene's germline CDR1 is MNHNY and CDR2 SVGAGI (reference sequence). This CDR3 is CATSTGHSYEQYF. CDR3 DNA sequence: TGTGCCACCTCGACAGGGCACTCCTACGAGCAGTACTTC.

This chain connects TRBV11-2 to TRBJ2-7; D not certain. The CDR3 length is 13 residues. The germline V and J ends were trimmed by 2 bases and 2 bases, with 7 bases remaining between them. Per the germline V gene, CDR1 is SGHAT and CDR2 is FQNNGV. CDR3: CASSLSSTYEQYF. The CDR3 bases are TGTGCCAGCAGCTTATCTTCAACCTACGAGCAGTACTTC.

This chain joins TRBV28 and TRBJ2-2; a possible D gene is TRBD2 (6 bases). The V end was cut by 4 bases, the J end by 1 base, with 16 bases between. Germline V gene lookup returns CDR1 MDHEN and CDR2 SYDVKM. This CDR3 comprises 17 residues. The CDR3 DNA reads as TGTGCCAGCAGTTCTTACCGGGACTTCTGGAACACCGGGGAGCTGTTTTTT. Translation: CASSSYRDFWNTGELFF.

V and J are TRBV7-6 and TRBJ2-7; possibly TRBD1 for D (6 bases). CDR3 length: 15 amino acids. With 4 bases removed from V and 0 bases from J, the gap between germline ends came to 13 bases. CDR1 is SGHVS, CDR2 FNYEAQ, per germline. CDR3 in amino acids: CASSSPGAPSYEQYF. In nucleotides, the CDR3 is TGTGCCAGCAGCTCCCCAGGGGCACCCTCCTACGAGCAGTACTTC.

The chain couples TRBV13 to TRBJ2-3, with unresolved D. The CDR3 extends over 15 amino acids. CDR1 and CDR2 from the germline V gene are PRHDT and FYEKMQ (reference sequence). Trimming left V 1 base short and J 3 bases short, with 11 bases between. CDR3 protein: CASSLDSYFTDTQYF. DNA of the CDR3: TGTGCCAGCAGCTTAGACTCTTATTTTACAGATACGCAGTATTTT.

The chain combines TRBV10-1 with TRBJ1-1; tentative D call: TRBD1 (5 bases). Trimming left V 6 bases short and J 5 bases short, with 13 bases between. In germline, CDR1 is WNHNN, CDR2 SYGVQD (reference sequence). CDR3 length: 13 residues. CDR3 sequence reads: CASRAREGTEAFF. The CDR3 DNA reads TGCGCCAGCAGGGCCAGGGAGGGGACTGAAGCTTTCTTT.

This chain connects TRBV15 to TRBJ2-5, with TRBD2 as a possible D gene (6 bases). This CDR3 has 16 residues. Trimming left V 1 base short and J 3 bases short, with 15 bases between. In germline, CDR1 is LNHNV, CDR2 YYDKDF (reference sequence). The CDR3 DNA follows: TGTGCCACCAGCAGAGTCCGTAGCGGAGTGGAAGAGACCCAGTACTTC. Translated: CATSRVRSGVEETQYF. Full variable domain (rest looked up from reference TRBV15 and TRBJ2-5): DAMVIQNPRYQVTQFGKPVTLSCSQTLNHNVMYWYQQKSSQAPKLLFHYYDKDFNNEADTPDNFQSRRPNTSFCFLDIRSPGLGDTAMYLCATSRVRSGVEETQYFGPGTRLLVL.

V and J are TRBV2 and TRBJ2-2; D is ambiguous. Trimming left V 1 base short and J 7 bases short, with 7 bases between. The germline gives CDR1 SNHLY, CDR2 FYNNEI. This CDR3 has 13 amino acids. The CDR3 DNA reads TGTGCCAGCAGTGAAGTGAATCTCGGGGAGCTGTTTTTT. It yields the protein CASSEVNLGELFF.

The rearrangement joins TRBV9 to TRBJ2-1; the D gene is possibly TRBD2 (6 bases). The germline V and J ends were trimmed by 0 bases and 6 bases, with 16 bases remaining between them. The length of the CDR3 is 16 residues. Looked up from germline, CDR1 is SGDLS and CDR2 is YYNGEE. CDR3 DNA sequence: TGTGCCAGCAGCGTAGCTCCCGGGAGCCCCGCCAATGAGCAGTTCTTC. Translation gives CASSVAPGSPANEQFF.